Listed below are T cell receptor beta chains from one sample, sequenced in a study of tumor-infiltrating lymphocytes in primary liver carcinoma. TCRdb re-derived calls from the multiplex PCR reads in MiXCR, one entry per CDR3 protein. The repertoire has fewer than 150,000 distinct CDR3 sequences, approximately 70% of them found once; the top ten carry about a tenth. Sequencing input: liver tumor tissue from sampling region 1. These TCRs come from a woman between 55 and 75 years old with primary liver carcinoma and hepatitis B virus infection. CDR3s include the opening cysteine and the closing phenylalanine or tryptophan. A D gene is named only where the DNA matches it firmly. Expanded clones get a size class; other rows say once, few or many, or leave the size out.

d_call	j_call	clone_size	v_call	cdr3_nt	cdr3_aa
NA	TRBJ1-1	many	TRBV14	TGTGCCAGCAGCTTGGGAGGGGGCACTGAAGCTTTCTTT	CASSLGGGTEAFF
NA	TRBJ1-5	many	TRBV12-3/TRBV12-4	TGTGCCAGCAGTTCACAAGTGTATCAGCCCCAGCATTTT	CASSSQVYQPQHF
TRBD2	TRBJ2-1	many	TRBV29-1	TGCAGCACTAAAGCGGGAGGTTTCGGTGAGCAGTTCTTC	CSTKAGGFGEQFF
NA	TRBJ2-3	NA	TRBV11-2	TGTGCCAGAAGCTCGGGGGCAGCAGATACACAGTATTTT	CARSSGAADTQYF
TRBD1	TRBJ2-2	NA	TRBV4-1	TGCGCCAGCAGCCAAGAGGGGGTGGGGGTAACAGGGGAGCTGCTTTTT	CASSQEGVGVTGELLF
TRBD1	TRBJ2-7	NA	TRBV4-2	TGTGCCAGCAGCCAACCCCCGGGACAGCGATCCTACGGGCAGTACTTC	CASSQPPGQRSYGQYF
TRBD2	TRBJ2-1	NA	TRBV24-1	TGTGCCACCAGTGATTGGAGTAGCGGGAAGGCGAATGAGCGGTTCTTC	CATSDWSSGKANERFF
NA	TRBJ2-1	NA	TRBV24-1	TGTGCCACCAGTGATTACCCTTCCTACAATGAGCAGTTCTTC	CATSDYPSYNEQFF
TRBD2	TRBJ2-5	many	TRBV28	TGTGCCAGCAGTCCCTGGACTAGCGGGAGAAAATCGGAGACCCAGTACTTC	CASSPWTSGRKSETQYF
TRBD2	TRBJ2-2	many	TRBV11-2	TGTGCCAGCAGCCCCGGGACTAGCGGGAGAGGGACCGGGGAGCTGTTTTTT	CASSPGTSGRGTGELFF